These T cell receptor beta chains were read from a single sample in a study of CD8 T cells in Susac syndrome. Each CDR3 protein is one row after TCRdb ran MiXCR on the immunoSEQ multiplex PCR reads. This sample has about 200,000 distinct CDR3 sequences; roughly 95% occur once, and the top ten carry about 0.096%. The source material was CD4+ T cells from PBMCs. The receptors originated from a human donor with multiple sclerosis. CDR3s include the opening cysteine and the closing phenylalanine or tryptophan. The D gene is left open where the match is weak.

v_call	d_call	j_call	cdr3_aa
TRBV3-1	TRBD2	TRBJ2-1	CASSRRLAGAHNEQFF
TRBV5-1	TRBD1	TRBJ2-7	CASSPGTGVSYEQYF
TRBV11-3	TRBD1	TRBJ2-7	CASSLQGDPYEQYF
TRBV29-1	.	TRBJ1-2	CSATGPNYGYTF
TRBV20-1	TRBD2	TRBJ2-1	CSARERGAYNEQFF
TRBV14	.	TRBJ2-3	CASRSATDTQYF
TRBV29-1	TRBD2	TRBJ2-5	CSVPGLAAAETQYF
TRBV3-1	TRBD2	TRBJ2-1	CASSQGASGVGKFF
TRBV19	TRBD1	TRBJ2-1	CASSPLRDRADNEQFF
TRBV12-3/TRBV12-4	TRBD2	TRBJ2-5	CASSSQLAAIPETQYF
TRBV20-1	TRBD2	TRBJ2-3	CSARDSGRSTDTQYF
TRBV6-4	.	TRBJ2-1	CASRRVGGTNNEQFF
TRBV30	.	TRBJ2-1	CAWNTGRAGWDEQFF
TRBV7-9	TRBD2	TRBJ2-3	CASRVVRGGQYF
TRBV7-3	TRBD2	TRBJ2-1	CASSSGLAGEQFF
TRBV5-1	TRBD1	TRBJ2-7	CASSGSGTGVNEQYF
TRBV9	.	TRBJ1-1	CASSPPGLSEAFF
TRBV19	.	TRBJ2-7	CASSLREAGEQYF
TRBV12-3/TRBV12-4	TRBD1	TRBJ1-6	CASSPTGQSPLHF
TRBV20-1	.	TRBJ1-1	CSARRGGGGLNTEAFF
TRBV27	.	TRBJ2-1	CASSLKSAGWNLNEQFF
TRBV30	.	TRBJ2-3	CATSVRGDTQYF
TRBV30	TRBD1	TRBJ1-5	CAWGQGGYQPQHF
TRBV29-1	.	TRBJ2-7	CSVGWSYEQYF
TRBV29-1	.	TRBJ1-2	CSVEVGRSGYTF
TRBV5-1	.	TRBJ1-2	CASSRDPTDNYGYTF
TRBV13	TRBD1	TRBJ1-5	CASSLRGQGSGQPQHF
TRBV6-2/TRBV6-3	.	TRBJ2-7	CASSGQSYEQYF
TRBV3-1	.	TRBJ2-7	CASSLSSYEQYF
TRBV20-1	.	TRBJ2-1	CSARDPLSSYNEQFF
TRBV2	.	TRBJ1-4	CASSEGEKLFF
TRBV3-1	.	TRBJ2-1	CASSLPFGGYNEQFF
TRBV29-1	TRBD1	TRBJ1-2	CSVYIGTGTSHYGYTF
TRBV20-1	.	TRBJ1-4	CSALRPNEKLFF
TRBV24-1	TRBD1	TRBJ2-7	CATSPGQTYEQYF
TRBV9	.	TRBJ2-2	CASSRVGATGELFF
TRBV24-1	.	TRBJ2-1	CATSDFQSSSYNEQFF
TRBV30	.	TRBJ1-1	CAWSRSQSNTEAFF
TRBV20-1	TRBD1	TRBJ2-7	CSAETGRYEQYF
TRBV4-1	.	TRBJ1-1	CASSQGHSMNTEAFF
TRBV20-1	.	TRBJ2-5	CSASAGPETQYF
TRBV6-5	.	TRBJ2-7	CASGAGIEQYF
TRBV15	.	TRBJ2-7	CATSRDRRGAYEQYF
TRBV7-6	TRBD2	TRBJ2-7	CASSLGSGSGEQYF
TRBV5-6	TRBD2	TRBJ2-1	CASSSNLLAGAYIRFF
TRBV7-8	TRBD2	TRBJ2-2	CASSLDAGAHTGELFF
TRBV9	.	TRBJ1-6	CASSVGSRPSSLHF
TRBV30	.	TRBJ1-1	CAWSVALKAFF
TRBV11-2	.	TRBJ2-1	CASSPTSSYNEQFF
TRBV20-1	TRBD1	TRBJ2-7	CSASLTGGRDEQYF
TRBV4-1	.	TRBJ1-4	CASSPLSGFNEKLFF
TRBV3-1	.	TRBJ2-2	CASSQGLGGELFF
TRBV6-4	.	TRBJ2-5	CATFGLRRPFGETQYF
TRBV3-1	.	TRBJ2-7	CASTQIGTYEQYF
TRBV10-1	.	TRBJ2-1	CASSESGTKGYNEQFF
TRBV27	.	TRBJ2-7	CASSSVWGRGSYEQYF
TRBV9	.	TRBJ2-5	CASSEGQIETQYF
TRBV5-1	.	TRBJ2-7	CASSPRLDSTSYEQYF
TRBV7-8	.	TRBJ2-7	CASSLGNRPSYEQYF
TRBV20-1	TRBD1	TRBJ2-5	CSAPRQGTSETQYF